The 27 T cell receptor beta chains in this list originate from one sample, sequenced in a study of graft-versus-host responses after intestinal transplantation. The assay was immunoSEQ multiplex PCR, and TCRdb's table has in-frame clones only and misses some. The sample lists around 38,000 clones, around four fifths occurring once. Sequencing used PBMCs, obtained about 160 weeks after transplant. The source of these receptors is a human patient who received an intestinal transplant, so some T cells may come from the graft donor.

The chain uses TRBV6-5 and TRBJ1-4; D is ambiguous. The CDR3 totals 15 residues. V lost 5 bases and J lost 8, with 18 bases in between. Looked up from germline, CDR1 is MNHEY and CDR2 is SVGAGI. For the CDR3, the DNA is TGTGCCAGCAGTCTCACGGGTGGATTAGGAGAAAAACTGTTTTTT. Its protein is CASSLTGGLGEKLFF.

The chain is built from TRBV6-5 and TRBJ1-6; the D is unclear. Trimming cost V 8 bases and J 3 bases, with 5 bases left between them. The CDR3 sequence is 12 residues long. The germline V gene encodes CDR1 MNHEY and CDR2 SVGAGI. CDR3 loop: CASRDYNSPLHF. The CDR3 DNA is TGTGCCAGCCGGGACTATAATTCACCCCTCCACTTT.

This rearrangement joins TRBV5-6 to TRBJ2-7, with 9 bases that match TRBD2. The V gene's germline CDR1 is SGHDT and CDR2 YYEEEE. This CDR3 comprises 17 residues. J lost 3 bases, V lost 0 bases, and 10 bases had no gene match. CDR3: CASSLGPPPSGNYEQYF. CDR3 coding DNA: TGTGCCAGCAGCTTGGGCCCCCCTCCTAGCGGGAACTACGAGCAGTACTTC.

This clone was recorded only once. V is TRBV28 and J is TRBJ2-7, with 10 bases identical to TRBD2. The V and J ends lost 6 bases and 7 bases, in that order; junction bases with no gene match: 15. This CDR3 contains 16 residues. The V gene's germline CDR1 is MDHEN and CDR2 SYDVKM. This chain's CDR3 is CASSLPGSGRAREQYF. The CDR3 DNA is TGTGCCAGCAGCCTCCCCGGCAGCGGGAGGGCAAGGGAGCAGTACTTC. Based on the CDR3 plus reference TRBV28 and TRBJ2-7, the full variable domain is DVKVTQSSRYLVKRTGEKVFLECVQDMDHENMFWYRQDPGLGLRLIYFSYDVKMKEKGDIPEGYSVSREKKERFSLILESASTNQTSMYLCASSLPGSGRAREQYFGPGTRLTVT.

The J gene is TRBJ1-1, the V gene TRBV19, with D perhaps TRBD1 (5 bases). Germline lookup yields CDR1 LNHDA and CDR2 SQIVND (reference sequence). This CDR3 has 15 residues. With 6 bases removed from V and 0 bases from J, the gap between germline ends came to 14 bases. Here the CDR3 reads CASSKSTVMNTEAFF. The CDR3, as DNA: TGTGCCAGTAGCAAGTCGACAGTCATGAACACTGAAGCTTTCTTT.

This clone was seen a single time. Its ends do not fully match the called genes, so a read error is possible. The rearrangement links TRBV7-7 to TRBJ2-7; D call uncertain. Germline CDR1 SSHAT, CDR2 FNYEAQ (reference sequence). The CDR3 sequence is 13 residues long. The chain's CDR3 is CASSLHVGYEQYF. The CDR3 nucleotides are TGTGCTAGCAGCTTGCATGTGGGGTACGAGCAGTACTTC.

The rearrangement uses TRBV9 and TRBJ2-5; weak D call: TRBD2 (7 bases). This CDR3 spans 16 amino acids. Germline loops: CDR1 SGDLS, CDR2 YYNGEE. Trimming took 0 bases from V and 5 from J, leaving 17 bases between them. DNA of the CDR3: TGTGCCAGCAGCGTAGCTGGGGGGGGCTACGGGGAGACCCAGTACTTC. Residues: CASSVAGGGYGETQYF.

This clone was detected only a few times. The V and J genes are TRBV6-1 and TRBJ2-3; 10 nucleotides line up with TRBD2. The CDR3 has 16 residues. CDR1 and CDR2 from the germline V gene are MNHNS and SASEGT. J gave up 5 bases and V 1 base, and 6 bases lay outside the gene matches. The CDR3 region has the DNA TGTGCCAGCAGTGAAGGCCAAGCGGGGGGGCGAGATACGCAGTATTTT. It yields the protein CASSEGQAGGRDTQYF.

This chain links TRBV5-1 with TRBJ2-7; tentatively, D is TRBD2 (6 bases). V dropped 0 bases and J dropped 2 bases, with 15 bases sitting between them. Germline values: CDR1 SGHRS, CDR2 YFSETQ. The CDR3 is made up of 16 amino acids. CDR3 in amino acids: CASSLEGFGGTYEQYF. CDR3 nucleotides: TGCGCCAGCAGCTTGGAGGGATTTGGCGGGACCTACGAGCAGTACTTC.

The chain links TRBV6-1 to TRBJ2-3, with TRBD2 matching 12 bases. CDR1 MNHNS and CDR2 SASEGT come from the germline V gene. The CDR3 runs to 16 residues. V trimming: 3 bases; J trimming: 5 bases; junction bases outside the gene matches: 6. In nucleotides, the CDR3 is TGTGCCAGCAGTGAGTCTAGCGGGGGGGCTGTAGATACGCAGTATTTT. It codes for CASSESSGGAVDTQYF.

This chain connects TRBV28 to TRBJ1-5; 11 bases map to TRBD1. Germline V lookup: CDR1 MDHEN, CDR2 SYDVKM. This CDR3 contains 17 residues. After removal of 0 bases from V and 0 bases from J, the junction contained 1 base not matched to a gene. The CDR3, as DNA: TGTGCCAGCAGTTTATGGGACAGGGGGCATAGCAATCAGCCCCAGCATTTT. As protein: CASSLWDRGHSNQPQHF. The variable domain in full, with the rest retrieved from reference TRBV28 and TRBJ1-5, is DVKVTQSSRYLVKRTGEKVFLECVQDMDHENMFWYRQDPGLGLRLIYFSYDVKMKEKGDIPEGYSVSREKKERFSLILESASTNQTSMYLCASSLWDRGHSNQPQHFGDGTRLSIL.

The chain carries TRBV9 and TRBJ2-5, with D uncertain. This CDR3 has 13 residues. Per the germline V gene, CDR1 is SGDLS and CDR2 is YYNGEE. V was cut by 4 bases and J by 5 bases, with 12 bases left in between. The CDR3 loop reads CASSPHLGETQYF. The CDR3 coding sequence is TGTGCCAGCAGCCCTCACCTAGGGGAGACCCAGTACTTC.

The V call is TRBV11-3, the J call TRBJ2-2; 7 bases are shared with TRBD1. The ends lost 5 bases at V and 6 bases at J; junction bases unmatched: 9. Per the germline V gene, CDR1 is SGHNT and CDR2 is YENEEA. The CDR3 totals 15 residues. The CDR3 coding sequence is TGTGCCAGCAGCCCCCGACAGGGAGAGGCCGGGGAGCTGTTTTTT. It yields the protein CASSPRQGEAGELFF. Supplemented by reference TRBV11-3 and TRBJ2-2, the full variable domain reads EAGVVQSPRYKIIEKKQPVAFWCNPISGHNTLYWYLQNLGQGPELLIRYENEEAVDDSQLPKDRFSAERLKGVDSTLKIQPAELGDSAVYLCASSPRQGEAGELFFGEGSRLTVL.

The chain uses TRBV14 and TRBJ2-3, with 16 bases identical to TRBD2. This CDR3 is 19 amino acids long. V was pared by 0 bases and J by 5 bases, with 8 bases of the junction left unmatched. Germline V CDR1 and CDR2: SGHDN, FVKESK. The CDR3 sequence: CASSQDPGLAGGPLDTQYF. Here the CDR3 DNA reads TGTGCCAGCAGCCAAGACCCGGGACTAGCGGGGGGGCCATTAGATACGCAGTATTTT.

The chain couples TRBV9 to TRBJ1-1; D is possibly TRBD1 (5 bases). From germline, CDR1 is SGDLS and CDR2 YYNGEE. Trimming took 0 bases from V and 4 from J, leaving 7 bases between them. The CDR3 is 13 residues long. The CDR3 is CASSVAGATEAFF. The DNA for the CDR3 is TGTGCCAGCAGCGTAGCTGGGGCCACTGAAGCTTTCTTT. The complete variable domain, with remaining parts taken from reference TRBV9 and TRBJ1-1, reads DSGVTQTPKHLITATGQRVTLRCSPRSGDLSVYWYQQSLDQGLQFLIQYYNGEERAKGNILERFSAQQFPDLHSELNLSSLELGDSALYFCASSVAGATEAFFGQGTRLTVV.

The chain links TRBV11-3 to TRBJ2-5, with D perhaps TRBD2 (6 bases). Germline-derived CDR1 and CDR2 are SGHNT and YENEEA. V lost 6 bases to trimming and J lost 5 bases, with 13 bases between them. The CDR3 loop spans 13 amino acids. DNA of the CDR3: TGTGCCAGCAGTCAAGACAGCGGGGAGACCCAGTACTTC. Amino acids: CASSQDSGETQYF.

The chain links TRBV19 to TRBJ1-2; 10 positions agree with TRBD1. The germline V gene has CDR1 LNHDA and CDR2 SQIVND (reference sequence). V lost 3 bases to trimming and J lost 5 bases; unmatched junction nucleotides: 3. The CDR3 covers 14 residues. The CDR3 loop reads CASSIGTGVYGYTF. Written as DNA, the CDR3 is TGTGCCAGTAGTATTGGGACAGGGGTATATGGCTACACCTTC.

The rearrangement joins TRBV7-9 to TRBJ2-7, with 8 bases fitting TRBD2. The CDR3 runs to 17 residues. Germline-derived CDR1 and CDR2 are SEHNR and FQNEAQ (reference sequence). With V trimmed by 1 base and J by 3 bases, 11 bases remained unmatched. The CDR3, as DNA: TGTGCCAGCAGCTTAGGGGATCGGGGACTAGGGGGCTACGAGCAGTACTTC. It translates to CASSLGDRGLGGYEQYF.

V usage is TRBV2 and J usage is TRBJ1-1, with D unresolved. The germline V gene encodes CDR1 SNHLY and CDR2 FYNNEI. The CDR3 sequence is 14 residues long. V lost 6 bases to trimming and J lost 1 base, with 12 bases between them. The CDR3 is CASREPWSNTEAFF. For the CDR3, the DNA is TGTGCCAGCAGGGAACCTTGGTCGAACACTGAAGCTTTCTTT.

The chain employs TRBV7-6 and TRBJ1-3; D is unresolved. Per germline, CDR1 SGHVS and CDR2 FNYEAQ. This CDR3 comprises 16 residues. V was trimmed by 2 bases and J by 4 bases, leaving 15 bases between them. DNA of the CDR3: TGTGCCAGCAGCTTAAGCCGGACTCGATCAGGAAACACCATATATTTT. As protein: CASSLSRTRSGNTIYF. The full variable domain, rest sourced from reference TRBV7-6 and TRBJ1-3, is GAGVSQSPRYKVTKRGQDVALRCDPISGHVSLYWYRQALGQGPEFLTYFNYEAQQDKSGLPNDRFSAERPEGSISTLTIQRTEQRDSAMYRCASSLSRTRSGNTIYFGEGSWLTVV.

This chain uses TRBV6-1 with TRBJ2-7, with 12 bases matching TRBD2. J gave up 5 bases and V 5 bases, and 7 bases lay outside the gene matches. Germline CDR1 is MNHNS and CDR2 is SASEGT. The CDR3 totals 15 residues. The CDR3 is CASSPSSGGAHEQYF. CDR3 nucleotide sequence: TGTGCCAGCAGTCCTTCTAGCGGGGGGGCCCACGAGCAGTACTTC.

This clone is medium-sized. The J gene is TRBJ2-2, the V gene TRBV7-3; D not certain. The CDR3 sequence is 13 residues long. The V end was cut by 5 bases, the J end by 3 bases, with 7 bases between. Germline lookup yields CDR1 SGHTA and CDR2 FQGTGA. This CDR3 is CASSQGYTGELFF. The CDR3 nucleotides are TGTGCCAGCAGCCAAGGGTACACCGGGGAGCTGTTTTTT.

J is TRBJ1-2 and V is TRBV28; TRBD1 might be the D (6 bases). The CDR3 spans 14 residues. The V gene's germline CDR1 is MDHEN and CDR2 SYDVKM. Deletions cut 6 bases from V and 4 bases from J, with 15 bases between. DNA of the CDR3: TGTGCCAGCAGCCTAGGGCAGGGGTTCTATGGCTACACCTTC. Residues: CASSLGQGFYGYTF.

In the case of this clone: The junction differs from germline at one of its ends, possibly a read error. Other DNA sequences in this sample translate to the same CDR3. The chain uses TRBV20-1 and TRBJ2-5; TRBD2 might be the D (5 bases). The CDR3 is made up of 11 amino acids. CDR1 and CDR2 from the germline V gene are DFQATT and SNEGSKA (reference sequence). CDR3 bases: TGCAGTGCTAGAGCAGCGGAGACCCAATACTTC. Its translation is CSARAAETQYF.

The chain couples TRBV7-9 to TRBJ2-7; D is undetermined. Per germline, CDR1 SEHNR and CDR2 FQNEAQ (reference sequence). The CDR3 has 14 residues. V shed 5 bases and J shed 2 bases, with 13 bases lying between them. The CDR3 sequence: CASSARNPPYEQYF. CDR3 nucleotides: TGTGCCAGCAGCGCCAGGAATCCTCCCTACGAGCAGTACTTC.

This clone was counted a few times. The chain is built from TRBV6-4 and TRBJ2-1; 12 nucleotides line up with TRBD2. CDR1 and CDR2 from the germline V gene are MRHNA and SNTAGT. V gave up 5 bases and J gave up 8 bases; unmatched junction bases: 7. The CDR3 spans 15 residues. CDR3 DNA sequence: TGTGCCAGCAGTAAGACTAGCGGGAGCGTAGATGAGCAGTTCTTC. Its translation: CASSKTSGSVDEQFF.

This rearrangement joins TRBV7-9 to TRBJ2-3; 15 positions agree with TRBD2. Losses at the gene ends were 5 bases for V and 0 bases for J; bases not matched to a gene: 6. The V gene's germline CDR1 is SEHNR and CDR2 FQNEAQ (reference sequence). The CDR3 has 18 amino acids. The CDR3 loop is CASSLGLAGGRSTDTQYF. In DNA form, the CDR3 reads TGTGCCAGCAGCCTTGGACTAGCGGGGGGGCGGAGCACAGATACGCAGTATTTT.